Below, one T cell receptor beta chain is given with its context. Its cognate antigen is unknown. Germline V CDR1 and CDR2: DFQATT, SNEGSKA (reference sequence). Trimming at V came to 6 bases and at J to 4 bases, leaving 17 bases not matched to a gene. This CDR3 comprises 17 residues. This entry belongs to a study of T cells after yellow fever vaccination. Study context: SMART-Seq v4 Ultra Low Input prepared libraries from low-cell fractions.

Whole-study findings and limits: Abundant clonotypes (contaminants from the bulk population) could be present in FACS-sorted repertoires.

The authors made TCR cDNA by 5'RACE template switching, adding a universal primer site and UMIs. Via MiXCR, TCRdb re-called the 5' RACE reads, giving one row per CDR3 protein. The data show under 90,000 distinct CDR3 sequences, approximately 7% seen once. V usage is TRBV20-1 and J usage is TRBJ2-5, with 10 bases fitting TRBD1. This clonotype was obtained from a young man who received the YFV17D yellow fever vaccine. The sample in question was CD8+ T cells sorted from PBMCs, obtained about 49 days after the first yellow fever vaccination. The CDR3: CSARPLPGQGRSETQYF. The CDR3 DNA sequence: TGCAGTGCCCGACCCCTCCCGGGACAGGGGAGATCAGAGACCCAGTACTTC.